This TCR beta chain was observed in a study of T cells in Graves' hyperthyroidism and ophthalmopathy. Overall study findings and caveats: Among thyroid clonotypes expanded above 0.001, most also appeared in blood.

CDR3 length: 16 amino acids. V lost 5 bases, J lost 3 bases, and 12 bases stayed unmatched. Germline V gene lookup returns CDR1 MNHEY and CDR2 SMNVEV (reference sequence). Template material for amplifying TCR beta CDR3 regions consisted of RNA transcripts. Primed by the HTBI set, a first-round RT-PCR was run on the TCR CDR3. TCRdb called the multiplex PCR reads again in MiXCR, with one record for every CDR3 protein. The data contain a few hundred thousand distinct CDR3 sequences, more than 14% of them singletons. Ten or more counts support this clonotype. Its antigen is unknown. The TCR comes from a woman in her thirties or forties with Graves' hyperthyroidism that later progressed to Graves' ophthalmopathy. The chain combines TRBV27 with TRBJ2-7; TRBD2 matches 8 bases. Material for sequencing was blood. Here the CDR3 reads CASSPTPPGLVYEQYF. DNA for the CDR3: TGTGCCAGCAGTCCCACGCCTCCGGGACTAGTCTACGAGCAGTACTTC.